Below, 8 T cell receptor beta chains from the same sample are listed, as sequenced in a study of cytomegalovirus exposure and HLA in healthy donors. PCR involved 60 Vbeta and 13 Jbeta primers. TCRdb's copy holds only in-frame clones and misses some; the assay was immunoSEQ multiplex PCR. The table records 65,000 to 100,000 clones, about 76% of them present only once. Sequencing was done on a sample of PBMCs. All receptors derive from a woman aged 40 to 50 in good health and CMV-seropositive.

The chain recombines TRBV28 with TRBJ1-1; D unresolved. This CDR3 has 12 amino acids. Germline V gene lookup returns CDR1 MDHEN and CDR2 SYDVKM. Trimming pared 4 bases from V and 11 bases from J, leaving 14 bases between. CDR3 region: CASSYPKTRAFF. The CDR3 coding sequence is TGTGCCAGCAGTTACCCTAAGACGCGGGCTTTCTTT.

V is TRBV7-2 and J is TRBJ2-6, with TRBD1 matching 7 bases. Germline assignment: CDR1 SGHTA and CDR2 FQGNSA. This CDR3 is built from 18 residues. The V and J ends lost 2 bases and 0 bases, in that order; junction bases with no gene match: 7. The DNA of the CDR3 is TGTGCCAGCAGCTTATTGACAGGGATCCGCTCTGGGGCCAACGTCCTGACTTTC. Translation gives CASSLLTGIRSGANVLTF.

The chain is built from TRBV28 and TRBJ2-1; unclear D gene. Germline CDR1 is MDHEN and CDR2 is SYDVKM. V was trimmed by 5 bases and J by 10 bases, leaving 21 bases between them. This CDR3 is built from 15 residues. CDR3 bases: TGTGCCAGCAGTGGCGGCTACGCCTCCCCTGGAGAGCAGTTCTTC. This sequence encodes CASSGGYASPGEQFF.

CDR3 sequence reads: CASSITSSYEQYF. The CDR3, as DNA: TGTGCCAGTAGTATAACTTCCTCCTACGAGCAGTACTTC. The V and J genes are TRBV19 and TRBJ2-7; the D is unclear. The CDR3 consists of 13 residues. V was pared by 2 bases and J by 0 bases, with 5 bases between. Germline loops: CDR1 LNHDA, CDR2 SQIVND (reference sequence).

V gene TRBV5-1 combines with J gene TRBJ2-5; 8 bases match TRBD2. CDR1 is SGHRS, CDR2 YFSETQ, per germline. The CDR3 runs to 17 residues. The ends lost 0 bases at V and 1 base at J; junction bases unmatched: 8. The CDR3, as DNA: TGCGCCAGCAGCTTGGCTCTGGCGGGGGGCCCCCAAGAGACCCAGTACTTC. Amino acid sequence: CASSLALAGGPQETQYF.

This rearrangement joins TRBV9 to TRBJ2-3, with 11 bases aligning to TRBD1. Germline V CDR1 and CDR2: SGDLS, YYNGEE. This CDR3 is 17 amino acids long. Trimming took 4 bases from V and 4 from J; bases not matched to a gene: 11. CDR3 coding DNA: TGTGCCAGCAGCCCTACCGGACAGGGGGCGTTTTCAGATACGCAGTATTTT. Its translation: CASSPTGQGAFSDTQYF.

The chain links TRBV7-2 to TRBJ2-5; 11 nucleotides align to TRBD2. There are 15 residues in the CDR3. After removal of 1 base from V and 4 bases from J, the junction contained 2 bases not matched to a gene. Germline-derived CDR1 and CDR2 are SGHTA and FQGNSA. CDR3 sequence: CASSLGLAGLETQYF. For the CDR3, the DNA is TGTGCCAGCAGCTTAGGACTAGCGGGATTAGAGACCCAGTACTTC.

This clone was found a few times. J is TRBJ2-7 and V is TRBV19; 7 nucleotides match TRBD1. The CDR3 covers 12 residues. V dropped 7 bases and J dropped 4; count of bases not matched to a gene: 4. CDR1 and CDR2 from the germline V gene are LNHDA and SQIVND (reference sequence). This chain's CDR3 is CASMGQSYEQYF. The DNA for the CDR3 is TGTGCCAGTATGGGACAGTCGTACGAGCAGTACTTC.